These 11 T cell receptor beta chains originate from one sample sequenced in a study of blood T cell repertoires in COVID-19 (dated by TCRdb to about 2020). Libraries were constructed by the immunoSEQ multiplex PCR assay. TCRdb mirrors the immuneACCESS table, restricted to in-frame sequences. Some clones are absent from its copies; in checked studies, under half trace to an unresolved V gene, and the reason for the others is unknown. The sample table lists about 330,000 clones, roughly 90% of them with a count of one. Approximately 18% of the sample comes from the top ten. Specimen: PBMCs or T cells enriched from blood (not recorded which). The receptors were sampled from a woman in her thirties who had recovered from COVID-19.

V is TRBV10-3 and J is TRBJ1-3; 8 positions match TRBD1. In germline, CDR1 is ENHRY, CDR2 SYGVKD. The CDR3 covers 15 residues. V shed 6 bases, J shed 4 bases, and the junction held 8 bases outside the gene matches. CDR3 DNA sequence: TGTGCCATCAGCGGCCAGACAGGGGTCGGAAACACCATATATTTT. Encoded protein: CAISGQTGVGNTIYF.

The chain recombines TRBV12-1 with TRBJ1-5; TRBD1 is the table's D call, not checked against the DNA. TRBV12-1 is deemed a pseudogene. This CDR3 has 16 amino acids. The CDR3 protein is CASSPRDRVVLGTQHF. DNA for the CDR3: TGTGCCAGCAGCCCCCGGGACAGGGTAGTATTGGGGACCCAGCATTTT.

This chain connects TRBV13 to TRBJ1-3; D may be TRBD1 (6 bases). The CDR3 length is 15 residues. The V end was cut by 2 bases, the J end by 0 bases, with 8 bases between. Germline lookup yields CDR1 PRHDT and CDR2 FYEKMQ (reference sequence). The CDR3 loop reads CASSLRTASGNTIYF. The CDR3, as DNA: TGTGCCAGCAGCTTAAGGACAGCCTCTGGAAACACCATATATTTT.

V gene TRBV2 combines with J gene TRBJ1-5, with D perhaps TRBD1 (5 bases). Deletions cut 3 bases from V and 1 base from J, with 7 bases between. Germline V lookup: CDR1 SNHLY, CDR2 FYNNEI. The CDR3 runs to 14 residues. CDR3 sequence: CASSEGQSNQPQHF. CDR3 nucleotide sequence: TGTGCCAGCAGTGAGGGGCAGAGCAATCAGCCCCAGCATTTT.

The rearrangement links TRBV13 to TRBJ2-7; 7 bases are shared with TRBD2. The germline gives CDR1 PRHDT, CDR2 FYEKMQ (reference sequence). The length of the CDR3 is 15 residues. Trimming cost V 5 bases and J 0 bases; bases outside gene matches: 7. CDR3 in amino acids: CASSLGGGSSYEQYF. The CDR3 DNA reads TGTGCCAGCAGCCTCGGCGGGGGTAGCTCCTACGAGCAGTACTTC.

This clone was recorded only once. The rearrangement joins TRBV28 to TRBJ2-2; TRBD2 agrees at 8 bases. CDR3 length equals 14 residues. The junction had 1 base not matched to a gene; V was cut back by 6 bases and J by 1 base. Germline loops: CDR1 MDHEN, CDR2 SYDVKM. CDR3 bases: TGTGCCAGCAGAAGCGGGGGGAACACCGGGGAGCTGTTTTTT. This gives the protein CASRSGGNTGELFF.

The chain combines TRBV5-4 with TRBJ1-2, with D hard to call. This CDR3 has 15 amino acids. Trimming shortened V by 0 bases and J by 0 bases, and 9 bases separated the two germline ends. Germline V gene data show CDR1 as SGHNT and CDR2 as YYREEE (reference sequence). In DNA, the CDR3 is TGTGCCAGCAGCTTGGGGCCCCTAGCTAACTATGGCTACACCTTC. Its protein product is CASSLGPLANYGYTF.

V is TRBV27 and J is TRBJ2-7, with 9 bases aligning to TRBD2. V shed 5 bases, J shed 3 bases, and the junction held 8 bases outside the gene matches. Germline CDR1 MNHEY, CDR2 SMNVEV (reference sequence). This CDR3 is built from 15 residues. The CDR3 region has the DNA TGTGCCAGCAGTCCCGTTCTAGCGGGACTCTACGAGCAGTACTTC. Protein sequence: CASSPVLAGLYEQYF.

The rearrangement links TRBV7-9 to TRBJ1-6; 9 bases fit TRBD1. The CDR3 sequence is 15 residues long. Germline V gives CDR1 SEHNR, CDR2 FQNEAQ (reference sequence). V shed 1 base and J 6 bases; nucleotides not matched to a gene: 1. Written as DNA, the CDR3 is TGTGCCAGCAGCTTAGGGACAGGGGCTAATTCACCCCTCCACTTT. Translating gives CASSLGTGANSPLHF.

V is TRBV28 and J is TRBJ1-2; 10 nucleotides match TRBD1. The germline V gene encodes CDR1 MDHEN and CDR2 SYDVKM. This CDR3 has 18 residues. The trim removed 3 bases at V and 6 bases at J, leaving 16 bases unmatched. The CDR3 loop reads CASSFTSEGGQGFHGYTF. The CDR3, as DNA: TGTGCCAGCAGTTTCACATCCGAGGGGGGACAGGGGTTTCATGGCTACACCTTC.

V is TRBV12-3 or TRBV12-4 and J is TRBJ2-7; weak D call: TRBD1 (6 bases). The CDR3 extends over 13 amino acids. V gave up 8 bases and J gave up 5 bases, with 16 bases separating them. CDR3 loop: CASFVQGAHEQYF. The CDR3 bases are TGTGCCAGCTTCGTACAGGGAGCCCACGAGCAGTACTTC.